This T cell receptor (beta chain) was identified during a study of synovial regulatory T cells in juvenile arthritis. Points from the study as a whole: TCR diversity was lower in inflammation-associated blood Treg cells than in other blood Treg cells.

The table came from immunoSEQ multiplex PCR; TCRdb's copy has only in-frame clones and leaves some out. The sample has roughly 9,200 clones. Concerning this clone: What it binds is not known.

This CDR3 is 13 amino acids long. No DNA sequence was recorded. Per germline, CDR1 SGHTA and CDR2 FQGTGA. Donors were some 11 juvenile idiopathic arthritis patients with active disease, 3 polyarticular and 8 oligoarticular. The sequencing input was Treg cells from blood. The subset denotes: remaining (HLA-DR-negative) circulating blood Treg cells. This receptor was obtained from a donor younger than 30 with juvenile idiopathic arthritis. This rearrangement joins TRBV7-3 to TRBJ2-1; no DNA is available, so the TRBD1 call from TCRdb remains unchecked. The CDR3 sequence: CASSLIKGNEQFF.